A single sample is the source of the 8 T cell receptor beta chains below, sequenced in a study of T cells in localized non-small cell lung cancer. Sequencing was performed with immunoSEQ multiplex PCR; in TCRdb, only in-frame clones are kept and a portion is missing. Among about 1,400 clones, around 24% were seen once, and the ten largest hold 6% to 8.5%. Source: normal lung tissue next to the tumor, taken before any cancer treatment. The origin of the receptors is a man aged 18 to 49 with stage II lung adenocarcinoma.

This clone was found a few times. The chain recombines TRBV30 with TRBJ1-5; weak D call: TRBD1 (6 bases). The V end lost 2 bases, the J end lost 11 bases, and 16 bases lay between the germline ends. The CDR3 contains 13 residues. Per germline, CDR1 GTSNPN and CDR2 SVGIG (reference sequence). This CDR3 reads CAWSMGASGTQHF. The CDR3 DNA sequence: TGTGCCTGGAGTATGGGGGCCTCGGGGACCCAGCATTTT.

The chain couples TRBV9 to TRBJ1-4, with D perhaps TRBD1 (5 bases). This CDR3 comprises 17 residues. Germline V gene sequence: CDR1 SGDLS, CDR2 YYNGEE. Trimming removed 4 bases from V and 4 bases from J, with 20 bases in between. The CDR3 is CASSPTIALGVNEKLFF. The CDR3 nucleotides read TGTGCCAGCAGCCCCACAATCGCTTTGGGGGTTAATGAAAAACTGTTTTTT.

The chain carries TRBV28 and TRBJ2-3, with 9 bases identical to TRBD1. V was clipped by 6 bases and J by 6 bases; unmatched bases: 13. CDR3 length: 16 amino acids. CDR1 is MDHEN, CDR2 SYDVKM, per germline. The CDR3 region is CASREGQGVGGDTQYF. The CDR3 nucleotides read TGTGCCAGCAGAGAGGGACAGGGTGTCGGGGGGGATACGCAGTATTTT.

The chain joins TRBV14 to TRBJ2-5; D might be TRBD1 or TRBD2, each matching 7 bases. V lost 0 bases, J lost 4 bases, and 21 bases lay in between. Germline V gene sequence: CDR1 SGHDN, CDR2 FVKESK. The CDR3 spans 18 residues. The CDR3 is CASSQDLRPGGARETQYF. The CDR3 coding sequence is TGTGCCAGCAGCCAAGATCTTCGGCCAGGGGGGGCTCGAGAGACCCAGTACTTC.

The sample holds a few counts of this clone. J is TRBJ2-5 and V is TRBV11-3, with D hard to call. Germline V CDR1 and CDR2: SGHNT, YENEEA. This CDR3 is 15 amino acids long. Trimming removed 1 base at V and 1 base at J, with 10 bases between. The CDR3 here is CASSLVRSAQETQYF. The CDR3 coding sequence is TGTGCCAGCAGCTTAGTGCGGTCGGCCCAAGAGACCCAGTACTTC.

This clone occurred a few times. The chain carries TRBV11-3 and TRBJ2-1; TRBD1 matches at 7 bases. The germline CDR1 and CDR2 sequences are SGHNT and YENEEA. The junction had 8 bases not matched to a gene; V was cut back by 6 bases and J by 0 bases. This CDR3 has 16 amino acids. As DNA, the CDR3 is TGTGCCAGCAGGGGACAGACTACATCCTCCTACAATGAGCAGTTCTTC. It yields the protein CASRGQTTSSYNEQFF.

This chain joins TRBV6-8 and TRBJ2-2, with D possibly matching TRBD2 (7 bases). V gave up 1 base and J gave up 9 bases, with 15 bases separating them. There are 15 residues in the CDR3. CDR1 is MNHGY and CDR2 is SAAAGT in the germline V gene. The DNA for the CDR3 is TGTGCCAGCAGTTACTGGGAGGGGGGGCGCCGGGAGCTGTTTTTT. Its translation is CASSYWEGGRRELFF.

This clone showed up just a few times. This rearrangement joins TRBV6-8 to TRBJ1-6; D ambiguous. The CDR3 length is 17 residues. Trimming took 8 bases from V and 0 from J, leaving 17 bases between them. From germline, CDR1 is MNHGY and CDR2 SAAAGT. The CDR3 protein is CASQRSPLSSYNSPLHF. The CDR3 nucleotides are TGTGCCAGCCAAAGAAGTCCACTCAGCTCCTATAATTCACCCCTCCACTTT.